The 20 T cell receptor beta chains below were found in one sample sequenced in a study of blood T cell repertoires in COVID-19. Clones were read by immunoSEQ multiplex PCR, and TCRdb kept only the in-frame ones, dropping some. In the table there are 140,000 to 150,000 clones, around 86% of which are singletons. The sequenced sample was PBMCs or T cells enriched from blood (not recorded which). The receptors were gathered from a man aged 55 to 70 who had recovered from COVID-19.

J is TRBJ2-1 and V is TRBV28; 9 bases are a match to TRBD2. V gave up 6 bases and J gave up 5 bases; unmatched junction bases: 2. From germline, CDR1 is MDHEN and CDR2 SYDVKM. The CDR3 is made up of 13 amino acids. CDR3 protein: CASRTSGNNEQFF. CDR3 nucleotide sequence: TGTGCCAGCAGGACTAGCGGCAACAATGAGCAGTTCTTC.

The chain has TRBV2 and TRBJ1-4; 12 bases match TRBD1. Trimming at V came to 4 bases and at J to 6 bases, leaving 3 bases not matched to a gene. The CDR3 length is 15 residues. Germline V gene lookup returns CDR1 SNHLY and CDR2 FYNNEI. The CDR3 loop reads CASSVGQGADEKLFF. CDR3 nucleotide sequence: TGTGCCAGCAGTGTGGGACAGGGGGCGGATGAAAAACTGTTTTTT.

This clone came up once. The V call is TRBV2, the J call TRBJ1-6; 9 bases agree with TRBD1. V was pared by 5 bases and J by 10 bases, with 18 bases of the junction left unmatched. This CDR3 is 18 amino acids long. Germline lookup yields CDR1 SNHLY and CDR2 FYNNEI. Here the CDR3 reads CASSSRTPNRGQRSPLHF. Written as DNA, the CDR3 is TGTGCCAGCAGTTCACGCACCCCTAACAGGGGGCAAAGGTCACCCCTCCACTTT.

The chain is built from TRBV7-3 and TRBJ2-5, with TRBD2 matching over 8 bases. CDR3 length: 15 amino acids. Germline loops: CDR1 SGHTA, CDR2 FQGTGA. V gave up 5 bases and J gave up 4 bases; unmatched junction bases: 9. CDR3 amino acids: CASSPGTRIPETQYF. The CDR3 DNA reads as TGTGCCAGCAGCCCCGGGACTAGGATTCCAGAGACCCAGTACTTC. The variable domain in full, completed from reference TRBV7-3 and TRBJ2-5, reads GAGVSQTPSNKVTEKGKYVELRCDPISGHTALYWYRQSLGQGPEFLIYFQGTGAADDSGLPNDRFFAVRPEGSVSTLKIQRTERGDSAVYLCASSPGTRIPETQYFGPGTRLLVL.

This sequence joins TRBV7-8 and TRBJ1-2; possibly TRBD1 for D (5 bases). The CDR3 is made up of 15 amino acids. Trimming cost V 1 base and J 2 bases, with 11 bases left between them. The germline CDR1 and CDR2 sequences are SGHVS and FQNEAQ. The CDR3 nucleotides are TGTGCCAGCAGCTTAGAACAGGTGGAAAACTATGGCTACACCTTC. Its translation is CASSLEQVENYGYTF.

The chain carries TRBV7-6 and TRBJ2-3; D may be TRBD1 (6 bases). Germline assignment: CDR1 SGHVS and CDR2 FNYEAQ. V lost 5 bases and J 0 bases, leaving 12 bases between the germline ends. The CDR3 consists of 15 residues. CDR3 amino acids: CASSPDRLSTDTQYF. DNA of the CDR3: TGTGCCAGCAGCCCCGACAGGCTTAGCACAGATACGCAGTATTTT.

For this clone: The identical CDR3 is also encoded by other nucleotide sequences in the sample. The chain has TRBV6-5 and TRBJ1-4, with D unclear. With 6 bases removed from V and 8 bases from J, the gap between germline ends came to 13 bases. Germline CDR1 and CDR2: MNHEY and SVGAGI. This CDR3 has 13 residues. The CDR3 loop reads CASSHRTGEKLFF. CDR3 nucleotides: TGTGCCAGCAGCCATCGGACTGGGGAAAAACTGTTTTTT.

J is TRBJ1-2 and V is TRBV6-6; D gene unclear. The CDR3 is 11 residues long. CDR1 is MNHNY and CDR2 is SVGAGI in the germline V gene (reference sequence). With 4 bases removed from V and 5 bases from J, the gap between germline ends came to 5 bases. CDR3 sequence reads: CASSFQYGYTF. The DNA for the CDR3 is TGTGCCAGCAGTTTTCAGTATGGCTACACCTTC.

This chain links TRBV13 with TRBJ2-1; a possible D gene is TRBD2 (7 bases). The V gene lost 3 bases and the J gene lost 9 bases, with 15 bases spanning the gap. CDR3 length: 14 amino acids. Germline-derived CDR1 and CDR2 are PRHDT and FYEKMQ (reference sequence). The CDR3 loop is CASSFRAGAREQFF. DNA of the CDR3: TGTGCCAGCAGCTTTCGGGCGGGGGCCCGTGAGCAGTTCTTC. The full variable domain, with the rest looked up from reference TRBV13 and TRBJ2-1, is AAGVIQSPRHLIKEKRETATLKCYPIPRHDTVYWYQQGPGQDPQFLISFYEKMQSDKGSIPDRFSAQQFSDYHSELNMSSLELGDSALYFCASSFRAGAREQFFGPGTRLTVL.

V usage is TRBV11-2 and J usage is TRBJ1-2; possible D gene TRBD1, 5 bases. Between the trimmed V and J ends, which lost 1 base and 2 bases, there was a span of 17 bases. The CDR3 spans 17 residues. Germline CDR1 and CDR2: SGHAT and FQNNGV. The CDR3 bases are TGTGCCAGCAGCTTAGCCGGTGGCAGGGCAATAAACTATGGCTACACCTTC. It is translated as CASSLAGGRAINYGYTF.

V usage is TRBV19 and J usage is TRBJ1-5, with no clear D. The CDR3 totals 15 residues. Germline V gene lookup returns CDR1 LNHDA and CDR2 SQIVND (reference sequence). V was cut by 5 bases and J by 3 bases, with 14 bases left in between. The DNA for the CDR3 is TGTGCCAGTAGTGAGGGAGCGGGGTTCAATCAGCCCCAGCATTTT. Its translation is CASSEGAGFNQPQHF.

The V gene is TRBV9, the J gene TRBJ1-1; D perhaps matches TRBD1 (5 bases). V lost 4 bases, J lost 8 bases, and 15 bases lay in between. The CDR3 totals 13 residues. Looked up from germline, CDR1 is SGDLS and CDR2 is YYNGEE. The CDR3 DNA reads TGTGCCAGCAGCCCCTCCCTGGGGGGGGAAGCTTTCTTT. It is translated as CASSPSLGGEAFF.

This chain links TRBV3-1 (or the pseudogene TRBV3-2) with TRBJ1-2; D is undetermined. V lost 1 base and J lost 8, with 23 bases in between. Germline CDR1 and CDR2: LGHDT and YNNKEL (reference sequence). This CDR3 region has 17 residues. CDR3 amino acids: CASSQGSRGGPSEGYTF. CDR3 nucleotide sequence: TGTGCCAGCAGCCAAGGGTCACGGGGTGGCCCCTCGGAAGGCTACACCTTC.

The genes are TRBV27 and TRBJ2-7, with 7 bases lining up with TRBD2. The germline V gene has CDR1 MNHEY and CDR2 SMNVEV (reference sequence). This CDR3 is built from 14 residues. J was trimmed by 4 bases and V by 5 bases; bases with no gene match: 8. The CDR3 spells CASSRGGDGYEQYF. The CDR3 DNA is TGTGCCAGCAGTCGTGGGGGGGACGGGTACGAGCAGTACTTC.

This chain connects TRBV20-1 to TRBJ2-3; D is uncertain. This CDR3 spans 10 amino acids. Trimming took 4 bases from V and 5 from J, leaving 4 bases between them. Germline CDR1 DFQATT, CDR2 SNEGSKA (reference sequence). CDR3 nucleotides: TGCAGTGCTACGGTAGATACGCAGTATTTT. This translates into CSATVDTQYF.

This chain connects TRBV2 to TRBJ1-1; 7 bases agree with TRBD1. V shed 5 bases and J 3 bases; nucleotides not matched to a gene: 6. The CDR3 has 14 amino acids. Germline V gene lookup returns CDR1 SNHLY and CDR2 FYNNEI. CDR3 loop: CASSQGGSHTEAFF. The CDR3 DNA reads TGTGCCAGCAGTCAAGGGGGCAGTCACACTGAAGCTTTCTTT.

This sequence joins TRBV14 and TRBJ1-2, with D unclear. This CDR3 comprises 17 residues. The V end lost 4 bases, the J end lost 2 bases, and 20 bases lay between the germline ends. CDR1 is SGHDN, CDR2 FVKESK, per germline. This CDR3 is CASSPGSRLEKNYGYTF. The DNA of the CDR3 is TGTGCCAGCAGCCCTGGGAGCAGGTTGGAGAAAAACTATGGCTACACCTTC.

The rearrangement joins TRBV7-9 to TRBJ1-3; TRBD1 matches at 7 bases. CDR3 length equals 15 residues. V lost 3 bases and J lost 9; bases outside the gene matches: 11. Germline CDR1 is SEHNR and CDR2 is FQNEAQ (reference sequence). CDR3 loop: CASSFGTGVGSTIYF. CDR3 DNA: TGTGCCAGCAGCTTCGGTACAGGGGTAGGGAGCACCATATATTTT.

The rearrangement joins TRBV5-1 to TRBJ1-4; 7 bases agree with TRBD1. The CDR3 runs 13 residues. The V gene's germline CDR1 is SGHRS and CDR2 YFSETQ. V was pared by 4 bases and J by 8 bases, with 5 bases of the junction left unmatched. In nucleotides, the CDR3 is TGCGCCAGCAGCCCACAGGGGTGGGAAAAACTGTTTTTT. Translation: CASSPQGWEKLFF. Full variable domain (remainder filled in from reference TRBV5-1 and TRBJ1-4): KAGVTQTPRYLIKTRGQQVTLSCSPISGHRSVSWYQQTPGQGLQFLFEYFSETQRNKGNFPGRFSGRQFSNSRSEMNVSTLELGDSALYLCASSPQGWEKLFFGSGTQLSVL.

CDR3 in DNA: TGTGCCAGCGGGGGCAGCGGGGCAGCTGGCTACACCTTC. Protein sequence: CASGGSGAAGYTF. V is TRBV9 and J is TRBJ1-2; D possibly corresponds to TRBD1 (6 bases). Germline V gives CDR1 SGDLS, CDR2 YYNGEE. The CDR3 is 13 amino acids. Trimming cost V 7 bases and J 7 bases, with 17 bases left between them.